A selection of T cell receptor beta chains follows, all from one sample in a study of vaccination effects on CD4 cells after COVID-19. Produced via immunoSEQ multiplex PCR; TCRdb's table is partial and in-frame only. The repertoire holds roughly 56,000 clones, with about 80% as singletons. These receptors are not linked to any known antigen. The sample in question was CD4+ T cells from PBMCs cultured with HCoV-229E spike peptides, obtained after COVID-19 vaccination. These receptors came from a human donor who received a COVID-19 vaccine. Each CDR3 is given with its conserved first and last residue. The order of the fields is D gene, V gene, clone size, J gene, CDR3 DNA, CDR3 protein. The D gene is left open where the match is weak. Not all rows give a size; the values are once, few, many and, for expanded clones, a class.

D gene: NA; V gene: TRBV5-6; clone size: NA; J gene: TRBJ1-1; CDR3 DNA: TGTGCCAGCCGCACCCAGGGGACCATGAACACTGAAGCTTTCTTT; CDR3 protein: CASRTQGTMNTEAFF
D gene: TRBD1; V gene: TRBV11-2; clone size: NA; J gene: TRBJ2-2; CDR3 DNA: TGTGCCAGCAGGCTACTCCGGGCAGGGGGCGCCGAAGGCGGGGAGCTGTTTTTT; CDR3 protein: CASRLLRAGGAEGGELFF
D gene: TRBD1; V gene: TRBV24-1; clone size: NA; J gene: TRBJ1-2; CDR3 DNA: TGTGCCACCAGTGGCCAGGGACAGAACTATGGCTACACCTTC; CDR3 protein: CATSGQGQNYGYTF
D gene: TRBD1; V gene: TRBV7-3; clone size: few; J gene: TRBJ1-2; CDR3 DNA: TGTGCCAGCAGCTCTCCGGGACAGGGGGCTTACACCTTC; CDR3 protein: CASSSPGQGAYTF
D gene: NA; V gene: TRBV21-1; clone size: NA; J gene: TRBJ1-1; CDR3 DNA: TGTGCCAGCACCCTAGGCTCCAGGACAGGGGGTTGGGCTGAAGCTTTCTTT; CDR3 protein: CASTLGSRTGGWAEAFF
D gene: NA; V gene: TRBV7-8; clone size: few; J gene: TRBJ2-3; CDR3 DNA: TGTGCCAGCAGGACCGCTGGGGTTAGCACAGATACGCAGTATTTT; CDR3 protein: CASRTAGVSTDTQYF
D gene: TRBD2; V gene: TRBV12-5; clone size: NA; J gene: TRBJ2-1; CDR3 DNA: TGTGCTAGTGGTTTGGTTCGGGGGGGGGCCTACAATGAGCAGTTCTTC; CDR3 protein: CASGLVRGGAYNEQFF
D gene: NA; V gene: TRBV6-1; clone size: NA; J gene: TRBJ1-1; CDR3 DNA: TGTGCCAGCAGTGAAACCCCCGGTACTGAAGCTTTCTTT; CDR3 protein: CASSETPGTEAFF
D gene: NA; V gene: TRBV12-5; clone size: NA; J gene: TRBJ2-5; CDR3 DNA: TGTGCTAGTGGTTTGGTAGAAGAGACCCAGTACTTC; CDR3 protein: CASGLVEETQYF
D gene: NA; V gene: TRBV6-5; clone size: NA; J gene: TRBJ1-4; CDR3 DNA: TGTGCCAGCAGTTACGATGGGGGGCGAAGTGAAAAACTGTTTTTT; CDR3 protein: CASSYDGGRSEKLFF
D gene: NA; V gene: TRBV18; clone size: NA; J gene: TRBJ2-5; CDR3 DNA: TGTGCCAGCTCACCACTGGGGATGGGGCAAGAGACCCAGTACTTC; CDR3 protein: CASSPLGMGQETQYF
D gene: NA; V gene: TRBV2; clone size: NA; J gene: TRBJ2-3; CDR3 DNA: TGTGCCAGCAGCGTCCTGGGTTCGGATACGCAGTATTTT; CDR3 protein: CASSVLGSDTQYF
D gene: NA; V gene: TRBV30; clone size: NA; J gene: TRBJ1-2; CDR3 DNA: TGTGCCTGGAATGCGAGGAACTATGGCTACACCTTC; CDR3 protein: CAWNARNYGYTF
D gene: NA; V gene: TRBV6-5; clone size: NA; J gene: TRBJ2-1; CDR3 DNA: TGTGCCAGCAGACGACCGGCAAGTACCTACAATGAGCAGTTCTTC; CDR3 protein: CASRRPASTYNEQFF
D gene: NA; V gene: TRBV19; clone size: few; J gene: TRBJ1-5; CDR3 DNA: TGTGCCAGTAGTGGCTCCTCGAGGGTAAGCAATCAGCCCCAGCATTTT; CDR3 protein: CASSGSSRVSNQPQHF
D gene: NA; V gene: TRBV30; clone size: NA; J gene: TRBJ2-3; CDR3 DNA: TGTGCCTGGAGTGTACGGGGTAGGGGGAACTTTTTGGATACGCAGTATTTT; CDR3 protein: CAWSVRGRGNFLDTQYF
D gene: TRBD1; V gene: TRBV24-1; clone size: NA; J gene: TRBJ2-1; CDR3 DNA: TGTGCCACCAGTGATCCGGGACAGGGTGGGAATGAGCAGTTCTTC; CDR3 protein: CATSDPGQGGNEQFF
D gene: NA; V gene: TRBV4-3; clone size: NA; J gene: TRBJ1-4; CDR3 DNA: TGCGCCAGCAGCCAAACCGATCGGGGATTTGCAACTAATGAAAAACTGTTTTTT; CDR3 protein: CASSQTDRGFATNEKLFF